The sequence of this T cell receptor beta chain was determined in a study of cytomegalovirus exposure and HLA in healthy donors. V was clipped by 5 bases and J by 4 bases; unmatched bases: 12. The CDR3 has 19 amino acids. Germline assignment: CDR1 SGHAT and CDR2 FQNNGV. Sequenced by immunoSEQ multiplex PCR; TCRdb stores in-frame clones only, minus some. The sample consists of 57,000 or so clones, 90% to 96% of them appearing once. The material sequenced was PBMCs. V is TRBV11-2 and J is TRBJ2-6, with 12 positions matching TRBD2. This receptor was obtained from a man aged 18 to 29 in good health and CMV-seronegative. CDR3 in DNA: TGTGCCAGCAGCCATCTCCCGGGACTAGCGGGCGACGGGGCCAACGTCCTGACTTTC. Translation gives CASSHLPGLAGDGANVLTF. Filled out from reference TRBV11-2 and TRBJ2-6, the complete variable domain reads EAGVAQSPRYKIIEKRQSVAFWCNPISGHATLYWYQQILGQGPKLLIQFQNNGVVDDSQLPKDRFSAERLKGVDSTLKIQPAKLEDSAVYLCASSHLPGLAGDGANVLTFGAGSRLTVL.